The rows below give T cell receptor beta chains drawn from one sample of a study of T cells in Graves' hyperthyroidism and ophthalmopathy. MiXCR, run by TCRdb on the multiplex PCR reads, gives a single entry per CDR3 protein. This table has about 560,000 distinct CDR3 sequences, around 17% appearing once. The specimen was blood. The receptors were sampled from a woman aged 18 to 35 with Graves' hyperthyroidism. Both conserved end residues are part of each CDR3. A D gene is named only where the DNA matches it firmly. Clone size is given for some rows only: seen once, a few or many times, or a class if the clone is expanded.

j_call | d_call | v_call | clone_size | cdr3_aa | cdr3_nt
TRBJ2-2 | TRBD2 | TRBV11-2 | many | CASSYRPGGETGELFF | TGTGCCAGCAGCTACCGGCCGGGGGGGGAGACCGGGGAGCTGTTTTTT
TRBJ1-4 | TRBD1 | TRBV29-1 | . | CSVGRRGQGNEKLFF | TGCAGCGTTGGAAGGAGGGGACAGGGGAATGAAAAACTGTTTTTT
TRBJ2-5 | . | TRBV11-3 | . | CASSLPFYF | TGTGCCAGCAGCTTACCGTTCTACTTC
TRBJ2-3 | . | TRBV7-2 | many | CASSLVLGGTDTQYF | TGTGCCAGCAGCTTAGTCTTGGGCGGCACAGATACGCAGTATTTT
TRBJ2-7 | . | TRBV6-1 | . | CASSADQGGSYEQYF | TGTGCCAGCAGCGCGGACCAGGGGGGGTCCTACGAGCAGTACTTC
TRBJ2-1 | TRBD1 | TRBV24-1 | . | CATSDAGQGGDEQFF | TGTGCCACCAGTGATGCCGGACAGGGGGGCGATGAGCAGTTCTTC
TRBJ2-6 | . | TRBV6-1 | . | CASVIAGANVLTF | TGTGCCAGCGTCATCGCAGGGGCCAACGTCCTGACTTTC
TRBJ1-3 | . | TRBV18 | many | CASSPKDWTSGNTIYF | TGTGCCAGCTCACCCAAGGACTGGACCTCTGGAAACACCATATATTTT
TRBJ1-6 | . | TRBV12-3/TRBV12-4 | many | CASSLVTGSSPLHF | TGTGCCAGCAGTTTAGTGACGGGCTCTTCACCCCTCCACTTT
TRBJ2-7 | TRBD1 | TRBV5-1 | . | CASSPPRGQVSYEQYF | TGCGCCAGCAGCCCCCCGCGCGGACAGGTCTCCTACGAGCAGTACTTC
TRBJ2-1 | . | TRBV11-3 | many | CASSLRPTAYNEQFF | TGTGCCAGCAGCTTAAGACCGACCGCCTACAATGAGCAGTTCTTC
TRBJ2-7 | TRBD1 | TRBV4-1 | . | CASSLSGTGLYEQYF | TGCGCCAGCAGCCTATCCGGGACAGGGCTGTACGAGCAGTACTTC
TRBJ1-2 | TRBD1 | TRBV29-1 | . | CSVHTTGVYYGYTF | TGCAGCGTCCACACTACAGGGGTGTACTATGGCTACACCTTC
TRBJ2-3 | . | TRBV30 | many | CAWSQADTQYF | TGTGCCTGGAGTCAGGCAGATACGCAGTATTTT
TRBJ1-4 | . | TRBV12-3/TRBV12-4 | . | CASSVGTLNEKLFF | TGTGCCAGCAGTGTCGGGACGTTGAATGAAAAACTGTTTTTT
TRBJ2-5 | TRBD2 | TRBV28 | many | CASSLVRFGTNLQETQYF | TGTGCCAGCAGTTTAGTTCGGTTCGGGACTAACCTCCAAGAGACCCAGTACTTC
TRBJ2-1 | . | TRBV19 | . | CASSIDPGAYEQFF | TGTGCCAGTAGTATTGATCCAGGGGCCTACGAGCAGTTCTTC
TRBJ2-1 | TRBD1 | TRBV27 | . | CASSPLGDRYNEQFF | TGTGCCAGCAGTCCACTAGGGGACAGATACAATGAGCAGTTCTTC
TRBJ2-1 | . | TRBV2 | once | CASSEAWRPEYNEQFF | TGTGCCAGCAGTGAAGCCTGGCGGCCTGAATACAATGAGCAGTTCTTC
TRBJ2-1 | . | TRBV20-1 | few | CSASRDSRDGNNEQFF | TGCAGTGCTTCAAGGGATTCCCGAGACGGAAACAATGAGCAGTTCTTC
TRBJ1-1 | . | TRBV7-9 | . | CASSSTYAEAFF | TGTGCCAGCAGCTCGACTTATGCTGAAGCTTTCTTT
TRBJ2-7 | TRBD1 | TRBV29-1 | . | CSVEMPGQPSYEQYF | TGCAGCGTTGAGATGCCGGGACAGCCGTCCTACGAGCAGTACTTC
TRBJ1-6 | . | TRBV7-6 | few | CASSLDPPTGSPLHF | TGTGCCAGCAGCTTAGATCCTCCCACCGGATCACCCCTCCACTTT
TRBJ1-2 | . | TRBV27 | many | CASSLKMPVRSSGYTF | TGTGCCAGCAGTTTAAAGATGCCAGTTAGGTCATCTGGCTACACCTTC
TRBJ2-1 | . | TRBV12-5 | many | CASGPGPNVRYNEQFF | TGTGCTAGTGGTCCGGGGCCAAACGTGAGATACAATGAGCAGTTCTTC
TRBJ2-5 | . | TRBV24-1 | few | CATSEDSETQYF | TGTGCCACCAGTGAAGACAGTGAGACCCAGTACTTC
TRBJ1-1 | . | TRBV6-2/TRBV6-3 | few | CASSPFVTEAFF | TGTGCCAGCAGCCCGTTTGTCACTGAAGCTTTCTTT
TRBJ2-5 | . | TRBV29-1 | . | CSVEDWRVETQYF | TGCAGCGTTGAGGATTGGAGGGTTGAGACCCAGTACTTC
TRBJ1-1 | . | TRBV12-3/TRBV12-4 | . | CASSFTGSGEAFF | TGTGCCAGCAGTTTTACAGGGAGCGGTGAAGCTTTCTTT
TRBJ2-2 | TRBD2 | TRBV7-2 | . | CASSLKAGGVTGELFF | TGTGCCAGCAGCTTAAAAGCGGGAGGGGTCACCGGGGAGCTGTTTTTT
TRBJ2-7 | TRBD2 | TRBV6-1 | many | CASSYGLAGASSYEQYF | TGTGCCAGCAGTTATGGACTAGCGGGAGCGAGCTCCTACGAGCAGTACTTC
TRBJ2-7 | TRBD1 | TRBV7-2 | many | CASSRDRGAYEQYF | TGTGCCAGCAGCAGGGACAGGGGAGCCTACGAGCAGTACTTC
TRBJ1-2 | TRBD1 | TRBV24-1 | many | CATLSAGQDNYGYTF | TGTGCCACCTTGAGCGCGGGACAGGACAACTATGGCTACACCTTC
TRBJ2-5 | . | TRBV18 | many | CASSPSLRDETQYF | TGTGCCAGCTCACCATCACTCAGGGACGAGACCCAGTACTTC
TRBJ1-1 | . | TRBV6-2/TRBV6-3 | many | CASSKTGRIEAFF | TGTGCCAGCAGCAAAACAGGGCGCATTGAAGCTTTCTTT
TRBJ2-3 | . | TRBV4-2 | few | CASSQEGGRGSTDTQYF | TGTGCCAGCAGCCAAGAGGGGGGGCGCGGGAGCACAGATACGCAGTATTTT
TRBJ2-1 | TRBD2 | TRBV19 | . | CASSMGRVGSYNEQFF | TGTGCCAGTAGTATGGGGAGGGTAGGCTCCTACAATGAGCAGTTCTTC
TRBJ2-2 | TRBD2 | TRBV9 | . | CASSVLAGGAGELFF | TGTGCCAGCAGCGTTCTAGCGGGAGGGGCCGGGGAGCTGTTTTTT
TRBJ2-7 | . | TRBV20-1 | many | CSARDLERAYEQYF | TGCAGTGCTAGAGATCTGGAAAGAGCCTACGAGCAGTACTTC
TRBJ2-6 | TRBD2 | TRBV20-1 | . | CSARTSASGANVLTF | TGCAGTGCGAGGACTAGCGCCTCTGGGGCCAACGTCCTGACTTTC
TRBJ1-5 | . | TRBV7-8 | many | CASSLAAITGHSNQPQHF | TGTGCCAGCAGCTTAGCGGCCATTACGGGGCATAGCAATCAGCCCCAGCATTTT
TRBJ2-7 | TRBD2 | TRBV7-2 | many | CASSLVGSGEYEQYF | TGTGCCAGCAGCTTAGTGGGTAGCGGGGAATACGAGCAGTACTTC
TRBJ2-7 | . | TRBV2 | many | CASSETQVGYEQYF | TGTGCCAGCAGTGAAACACAGGTGGGCTACGAGCAGTACTTC
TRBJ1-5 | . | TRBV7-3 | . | CASSYRQPQHF | TGTGCCAGCAGCTATCGACAGCCCCAGCATTTT
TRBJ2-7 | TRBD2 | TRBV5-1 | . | CASSLSVGGGVYEQYF | TGCGCCAGCAGCTTGTCGGTGGGCGGGGGGGTTTACGAGCAGTACTTC
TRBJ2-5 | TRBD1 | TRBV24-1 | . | CATSDRDRGRETQYF | TGTGCCACCAGTGACCGGGACAGGGGGCGTGAGACCCAGTACTTC
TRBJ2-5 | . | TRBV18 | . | CASSPQSRSTGETQYF | TGTGCCAGCTCACCACAGAGCAGAAGTACAGGAGAGACCCAGTACTTC
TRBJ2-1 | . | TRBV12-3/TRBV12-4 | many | CASSIGVRNEQFF | TGTGCCAGCAGTATAGGGGTCCGCAATGAGCAGTTCTTC
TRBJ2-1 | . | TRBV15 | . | CATSRDYGRLDEQFF | TGTGCCACCAGCAGAGATTACGGGAGACTTGATGAGCAGTTCTTC
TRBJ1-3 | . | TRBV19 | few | CASGRQGTGNTIYF | TGTGCCAGTGGTAGGCAGGGGACTGGAAACACCATATATTTT
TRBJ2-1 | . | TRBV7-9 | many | CASSPADEQFF | TGTGCCAGCAGCCCAGCCGATGAGCAGTTCTTC
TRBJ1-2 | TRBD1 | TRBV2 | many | CASSSGTGGYGYTF | TGTGCCAGCAGTTCCGGGACAGGGGGGTACGGCTACACCTTC
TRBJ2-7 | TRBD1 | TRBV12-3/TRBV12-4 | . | CASSPRGQLTYEQYF | TGTGCCAGCAGTCCCCGGGGACAGCTAACCTACGAGCAGTACTTC
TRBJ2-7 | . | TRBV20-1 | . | CSARADRTSYEQYF | TGCAGTGCTAGGGCCGACAGGACCTCCTACGAGCAGTACTTC